This TCR beta chain was documented in a study of T cells in Graves' hyperthyroidism and ophthalmopathy. Amplified TCR beta CDR3 regions came from RNA transcripts. A set of HTBI primers served as the primers for a first-round RT-PCR of the TCR CDR3. TCRdb reprocessed the multiplex PCR reads with MiXCR, giving one entry per CDR3 protein. The profile covers 660,000 or so distinct CDR3 sequences, with roughly 46% appearing a single time and about 7.7% taken by the ten largest. This CDR3 has 16 residues. CDR1 and CDR2 (germline): SGHTA, FQGNSA. Trimming pared 2 bases from V and 3 bases from J, leaving 17 bases between.

The source of this sequence is an adult man with Graves' disease, either hyperthyroidism or ophthalmopathy (not recorded which). The sequencing sample was made of peripheral blood or thyroid tissue (not recorded which). The chain has TRBV7-2 and TRBJ2-7, with D hard to call. The CDR3: CASSLLVGLGFYEQYF. The CDR3 DNA reads as TGTGCCAGCAGCTTATTGGTCGGGCTGGGGTTCTACGAGCAGTACTTC.